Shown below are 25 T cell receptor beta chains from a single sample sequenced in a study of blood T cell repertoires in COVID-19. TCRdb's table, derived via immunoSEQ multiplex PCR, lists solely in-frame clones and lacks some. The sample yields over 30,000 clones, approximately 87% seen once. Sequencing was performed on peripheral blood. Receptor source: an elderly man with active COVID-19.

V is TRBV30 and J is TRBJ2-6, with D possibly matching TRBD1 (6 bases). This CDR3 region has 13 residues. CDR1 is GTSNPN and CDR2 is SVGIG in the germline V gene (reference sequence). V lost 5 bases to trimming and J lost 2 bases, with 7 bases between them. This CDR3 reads CAWGQTGANVLTF. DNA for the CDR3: TGTGCCTGGGGACAGACTGGGGCCAACGTCCTGACTTTC.

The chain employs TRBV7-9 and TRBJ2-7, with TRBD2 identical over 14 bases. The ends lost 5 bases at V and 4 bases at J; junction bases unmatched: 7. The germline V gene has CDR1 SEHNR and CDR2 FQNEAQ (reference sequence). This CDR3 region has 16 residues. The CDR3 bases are TGTGCCAGCAGCCCCGGGACTAGCGGGAGTGAGTACGAGCAGTACTTC. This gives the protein CASSPGTSGSEYEQYF.

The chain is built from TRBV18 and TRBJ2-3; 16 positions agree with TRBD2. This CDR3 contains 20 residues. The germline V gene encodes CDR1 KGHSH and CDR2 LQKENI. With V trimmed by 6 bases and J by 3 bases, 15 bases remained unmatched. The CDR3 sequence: CASSPGPGLAGGPRTDTQYF. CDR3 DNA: TGTGCCAGCTCCCCCGGGCCGGGACTAGCGGGAGGGCCGAGAACAGATACGCAGTATTTT.

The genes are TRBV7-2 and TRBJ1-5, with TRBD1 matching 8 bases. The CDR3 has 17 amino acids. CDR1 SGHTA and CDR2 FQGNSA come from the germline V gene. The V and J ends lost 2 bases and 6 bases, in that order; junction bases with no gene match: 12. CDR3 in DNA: TGTGCCAGCAGCTTAATGGTCTTGACAGGGGAGGCTCAGCCCCAGCATTTT. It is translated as CASSLMVLTGEAQPQHF.

The CDR3 DNA is TGTGCCAGCAGCCAAGGTGTAACAGTGAACACCGGGGAGCTGTTTTTT. This codes for CASSQGVTVNTGELFF. V gene TRBV14 combines with J gene TRBJ2-2, with D uncertain. The germline CDR1 and CDR2 sequences are SGHDN and FVKESK. Trimming took 1 base from V and 1 from J, leaving 10 bases between them. The length of the CDR3 is 16 residues.

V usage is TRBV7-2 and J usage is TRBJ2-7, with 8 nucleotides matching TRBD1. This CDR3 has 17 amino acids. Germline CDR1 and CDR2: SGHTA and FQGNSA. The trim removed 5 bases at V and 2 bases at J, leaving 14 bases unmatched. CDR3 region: CASSRLTTGDFPYEQYF. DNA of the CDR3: TGTGCCAGCAGCCGGCTAACGACAGGGGATTTCCCCTACGAGCAGTACTTC.

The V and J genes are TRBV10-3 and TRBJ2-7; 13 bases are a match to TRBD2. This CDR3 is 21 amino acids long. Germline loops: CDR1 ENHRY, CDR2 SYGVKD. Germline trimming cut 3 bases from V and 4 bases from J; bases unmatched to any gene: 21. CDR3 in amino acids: CAISDILGGLGTSGTEYEQYF. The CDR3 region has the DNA TGTGCCATCAGTGACATCCTTGGGGGGCTCGGGACTAGCGGGACGGAATACGAGCAGTACTTC.

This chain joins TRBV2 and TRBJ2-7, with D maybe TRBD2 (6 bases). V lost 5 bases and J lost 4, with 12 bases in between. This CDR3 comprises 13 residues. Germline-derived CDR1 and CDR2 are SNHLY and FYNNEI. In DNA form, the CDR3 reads TGTGCCAGCAGTAGACTAGACTATTACGAGCAGTACTTC. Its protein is CASSRLDYYEQYF. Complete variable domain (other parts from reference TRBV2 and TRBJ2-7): EPEVTQTPSHQVTQMGQEVILRCVPISNHLYFYWYRQILGQKVEFLVSFYNNEISEKSEIFDDQFSVERPDGSNFTLKIRSTKLEDSAMYFCASSRLDYYEQYFGPGTRLTVT.

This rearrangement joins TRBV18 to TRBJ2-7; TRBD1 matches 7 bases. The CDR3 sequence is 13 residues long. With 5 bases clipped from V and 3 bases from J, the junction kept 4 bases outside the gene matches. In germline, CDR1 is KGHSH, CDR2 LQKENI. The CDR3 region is CASSTGVGYEQYF. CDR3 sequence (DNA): TGTGCCAGCTCAACAGGGGTGGGCTACGAGCAGTACTTC.

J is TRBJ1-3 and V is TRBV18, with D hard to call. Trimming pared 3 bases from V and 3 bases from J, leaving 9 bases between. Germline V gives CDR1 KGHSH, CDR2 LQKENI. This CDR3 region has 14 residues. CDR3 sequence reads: CASSPAGYGNTIYF. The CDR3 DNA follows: TGTGCCAGCTCACCTGCGGGATATGGAAACACCATATATTTT.

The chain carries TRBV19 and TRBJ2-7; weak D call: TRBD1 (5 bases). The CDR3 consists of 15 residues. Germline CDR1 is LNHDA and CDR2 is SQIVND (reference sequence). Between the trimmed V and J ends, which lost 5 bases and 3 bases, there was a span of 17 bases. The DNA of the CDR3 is TGTGCCAGTAGTCCGACAGCTACAGGTTTCTACGAGCAGTACTTC. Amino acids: CASSPTATGFYEQYF.

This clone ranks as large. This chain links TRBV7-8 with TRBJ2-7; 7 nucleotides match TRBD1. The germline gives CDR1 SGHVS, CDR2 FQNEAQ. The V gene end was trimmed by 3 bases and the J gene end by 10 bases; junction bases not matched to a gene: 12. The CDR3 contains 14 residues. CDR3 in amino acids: CASSFRGPRLAQYF. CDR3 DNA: TGTGCCAGCAGCTTTAGGGGGCCCCGACTCGCCCAGTACTTC. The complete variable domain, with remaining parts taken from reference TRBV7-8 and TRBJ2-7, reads GAGVSQSPRYKVAKRGQDVALRCDPISGHVSLFWYQQALGQGPEFLTYFQNEAQLDKSGLPSDRFFAERPEGSVSTLKIQRTQQEDSAVYLCASSFRGPRLAQYFGPGTRLTVT.

The CDR3 protein is CASRRELGNTIYF. The DNA for the CDR3 is TGTGCCAGCAGGCGGGAGTTGGGAAACACCATATATTTT. The chain recombines TRBV6-5 with TRBJ1-3; D unresolved. The CDR3 runs 13 residues. The V gene's germline CDR1 is MNHEY and CDR2 SVGAGI. Deletions cut 6 bases from V and 4 bases from J, with 10 bases between.

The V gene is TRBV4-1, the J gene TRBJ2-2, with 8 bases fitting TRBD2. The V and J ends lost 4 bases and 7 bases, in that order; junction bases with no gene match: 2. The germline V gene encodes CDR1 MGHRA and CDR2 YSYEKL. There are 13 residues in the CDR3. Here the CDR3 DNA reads TGCGCCAGCAGCCCCGGGGGGGTCGGGGAGCTGTTTTTT. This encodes CASSPGGVGELFF.

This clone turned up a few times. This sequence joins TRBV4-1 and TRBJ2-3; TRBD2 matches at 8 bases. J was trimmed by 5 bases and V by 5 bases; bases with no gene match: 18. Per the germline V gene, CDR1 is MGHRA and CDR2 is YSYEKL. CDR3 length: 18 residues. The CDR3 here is CASSYYAPGEAGVDTQYF. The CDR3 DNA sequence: TGCGCCAGCAGCTACTACGCTCCGGGGGAAGCGGGAGTAGATACGCAGTATTTT.

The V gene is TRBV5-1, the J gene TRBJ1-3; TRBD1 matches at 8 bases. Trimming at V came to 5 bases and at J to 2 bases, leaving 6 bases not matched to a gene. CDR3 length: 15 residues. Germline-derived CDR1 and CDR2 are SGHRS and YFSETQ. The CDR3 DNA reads TGCGCCAGCAGACCAACGACAGGGGCTGGAAACACCATATATTTT. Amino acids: CASRPTTGAGNTIYF.

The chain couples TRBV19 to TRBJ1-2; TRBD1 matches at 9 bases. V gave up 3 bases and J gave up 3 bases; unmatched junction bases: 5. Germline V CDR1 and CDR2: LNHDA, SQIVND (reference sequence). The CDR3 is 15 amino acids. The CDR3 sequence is CASSIRDRAHYGYTF. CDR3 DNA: TGTGCCAGTAGTATCCGGGACAGGGCGCACTATGGCTACACCTTC.

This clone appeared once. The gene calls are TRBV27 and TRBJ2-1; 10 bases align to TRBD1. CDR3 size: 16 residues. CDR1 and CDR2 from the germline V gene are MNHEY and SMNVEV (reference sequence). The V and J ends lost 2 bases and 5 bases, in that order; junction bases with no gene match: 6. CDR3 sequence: CASSLRRDRGHNEQFF. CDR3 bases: TGTGCCAGCAGTTTACGCCGAGACAGGGGGCACAATGAGCAGTTCTTC.

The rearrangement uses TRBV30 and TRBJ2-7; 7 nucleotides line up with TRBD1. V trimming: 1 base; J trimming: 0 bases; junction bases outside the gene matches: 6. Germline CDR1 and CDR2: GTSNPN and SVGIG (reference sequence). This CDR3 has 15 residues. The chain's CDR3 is CAWSALTGYSYEQYF. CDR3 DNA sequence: TGTGCCTGGAGTGCCCTGACAGGGTACTCCTACGAGCAGTACTTC.

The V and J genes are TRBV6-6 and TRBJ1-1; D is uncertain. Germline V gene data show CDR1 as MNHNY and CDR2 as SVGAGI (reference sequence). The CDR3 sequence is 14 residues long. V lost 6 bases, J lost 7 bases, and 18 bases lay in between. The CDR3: CASSVQGEGVEAFF. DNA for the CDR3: TGTGCCAGCAGCGTTCAAGGCGAGGGAGTTGAAGCTTTCTTT.

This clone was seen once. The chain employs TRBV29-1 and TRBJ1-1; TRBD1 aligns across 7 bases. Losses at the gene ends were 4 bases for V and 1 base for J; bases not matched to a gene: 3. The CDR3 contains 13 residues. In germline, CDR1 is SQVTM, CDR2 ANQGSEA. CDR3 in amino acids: CSVVRTGNTEAFF. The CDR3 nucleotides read TGCAGCGTTGTCCGGACAGGGAACACTGAAGCTTTCTTT.

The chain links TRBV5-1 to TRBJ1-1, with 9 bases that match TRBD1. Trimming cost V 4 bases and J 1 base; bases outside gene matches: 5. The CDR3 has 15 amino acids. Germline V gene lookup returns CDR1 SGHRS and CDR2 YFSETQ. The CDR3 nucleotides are TGCGCCAGCAGCGGGGGGACAGGGCGGAACACTGAAGCTTTCTTT. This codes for CASSGGTGRNTEAFF.

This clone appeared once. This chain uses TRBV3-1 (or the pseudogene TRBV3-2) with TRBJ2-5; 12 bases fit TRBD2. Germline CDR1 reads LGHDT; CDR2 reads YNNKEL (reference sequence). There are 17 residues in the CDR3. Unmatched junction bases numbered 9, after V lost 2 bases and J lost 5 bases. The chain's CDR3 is CASSQKGLAGFWETQYF. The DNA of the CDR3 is TGTGCCAGCAGCCAAAAAGGACTAGCGGGATTTTGGGAGACCCAGTACTTC.

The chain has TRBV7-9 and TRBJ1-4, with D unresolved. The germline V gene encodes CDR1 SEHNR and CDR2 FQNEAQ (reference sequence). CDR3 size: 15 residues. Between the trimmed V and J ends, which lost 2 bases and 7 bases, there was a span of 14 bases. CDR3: CASSLNSQASEKLFF. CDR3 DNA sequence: TGTGCCAGCAGCTTAAACTCGCAGGCCTCTGAAAAACTGTTTTTT.

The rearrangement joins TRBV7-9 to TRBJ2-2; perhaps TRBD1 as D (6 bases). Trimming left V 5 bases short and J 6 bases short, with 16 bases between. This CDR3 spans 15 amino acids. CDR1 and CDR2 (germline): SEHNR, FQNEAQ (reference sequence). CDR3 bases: TGTGCCAGCAGCCCCCAGGGGAGAACACCCGGGGAGCTGTTTTTT. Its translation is CASSPQGRTPGELFF.